This T cell receptor beta chain was captured in a study of T cell responses to AZD1222 COVID-19 vaccine. Study conclusions and caveats: Spike-specific TCR breadth and depth grew following two AZD1222 doses.

As to this clone: No antigen is known for it.

TCRdb's copy holds only in-frame clones and misses some; the assay was immunoSEQ multiplex PCR. Found here are 150,000 to 200,000 clones, more than 80% of them singletons; the top ten hold 2.6%. From germline, CDR1 is SNHLY and CDR2 FYNNEI. V shed 3 bases and J 4 bases; nucleotides not matched to a gene: 3. CDR3 length equals 15 residues. This receptor was taken from an adult in good health. The sample was peripheral blood, taken on day 0 of AZD1222 vaccination. This rearrangement joins TRBV2 to TRBJ2-1, with 10 bases identical to TRBD2. The CDR3 DNA is TGTGCCAGCAGTGATACTAGCGGGAAGTACAATGAGCAGTTCTTC. Translation: CASSDTSGKYNEQFF.